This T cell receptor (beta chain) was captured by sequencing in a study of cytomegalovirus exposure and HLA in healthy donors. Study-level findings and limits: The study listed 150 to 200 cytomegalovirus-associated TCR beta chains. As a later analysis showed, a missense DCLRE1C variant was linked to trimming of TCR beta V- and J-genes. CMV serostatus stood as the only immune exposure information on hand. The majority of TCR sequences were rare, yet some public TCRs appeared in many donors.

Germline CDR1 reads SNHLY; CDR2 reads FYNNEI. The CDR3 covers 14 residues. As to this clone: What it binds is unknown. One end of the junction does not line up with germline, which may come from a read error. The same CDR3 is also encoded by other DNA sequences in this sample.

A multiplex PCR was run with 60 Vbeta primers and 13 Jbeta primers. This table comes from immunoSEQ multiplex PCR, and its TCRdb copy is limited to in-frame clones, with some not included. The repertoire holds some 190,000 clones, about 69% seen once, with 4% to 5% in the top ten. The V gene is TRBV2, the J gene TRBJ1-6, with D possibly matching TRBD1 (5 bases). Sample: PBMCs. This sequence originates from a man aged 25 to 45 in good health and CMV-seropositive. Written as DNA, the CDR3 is TGTGCCAGCGGGGGGAGCTCCTATAATTCCCCCCTCCACTTT. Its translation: CASGGSSYNSPLHF.